The source of this TCR beta chain is a study of cytomegalovirus exposure and HLA in healthy donors. Across the study: Approximately 77 million unique TCRs from HLA-typed donors were held in an early release of data.

CDR1 and CDR2 from the germline V gene are SGHRS and YFSETQ. CDR3 length: 14 residues. V was pared by 6 bases and J by 4 bases, with 16 bases between. Whole-study results and caveats: Evidence from a later analysis indicated that most CMV-associated TCR beta chains looked HLA-restricted.

Remarks on this clone: What it binds is not known.

Use of 60 Vbeta and 13 Jbeta primers characterized the PCR. TCRdb's copy holds only in-frame clones and misses some; the assay was immunoSEQ multiplex PCR. The sample yields 150,000 to 200,000 clones, around 80% seen once. The chain joins TRBV5-1 to TRBJ1-2, with D unclear. Sequencing used PBMCs. The TCR originated in a woman aged 55-70 years in good health and CMV-seropositive. The CDR3 coding sequence is TGCGCCAGCAAAGCTTTGTTGCGGGCCTATGGCTACACCTTC. Encoded protein: CASKALLRAYGYTF. Full variable domain (remainder filled in from reference TRBV5-1 and TRBJ1-2): KAGVTQTPRYLIKTRGQQVTLSCSPISGHRSVSWYQQTPGQGLQFLFEYFSETQRNKGNFPGRFSGRQFSNSRSEMNVSTLELGDSALYLCASKALLRAYGYTFGSGTRLTVV.